This TCR beta chain is drawn from a study of shared clonotypes between healthy human individuals (dated by TCRdb to 2019 to 2021). Concerning the study at large: A couple of women and three men aged 18 to 49 years were included in the cohort. Per donor, leukapheresis produced somewhere between about 0.8 and 9.5 billion PBMCs. To estimate repertoire size and how much clonotypes are shared between individuals, the study performed deep sequencing of blood TCR repertoires from a few healthy adults. To increase sequencing depth and limit assay-specific biases, different laboratories used diverse techniques to prepare libraries and sequence TCR repertoires. Per donor, three plates each were used for CD4 naive and CD4 memory, two for CD8 naive, and one for CD8 memory.

CDR1 SGHAT and CDR2 FQNNGV are derived from the germline V gene. V is reduced by 0 bases and J by 4 bases, leaving a spacing of 7 bases between them. There are 14 amino acids in the CDR3, from cysteine to phenylalanine inclusive. Just the 42-base CDR3 DNA is kept, in frame starting at base 1. Using the deep immunoSEQ assay, multiplex PCR amplified TCR CDR3 regions from genomic DNA. Extracted genomic DNA from each cell subset was spread evenly across all wells of several immunoSEQ 96-well plates, with each plate serving as a replicate. For sorted subsets, around 200 ng genomic DNA, equal to about 30,000 T cell genomes, was loaded into each replicate PCR. Purified libraries were quantified with a Qubit 3.0 fluorometer, sized on a Bioanalyzer 2100, and re-quantified with the KAPA Library Quantification kit. Each immunoSEQ 96-well plate was sequenced on its own single-read 150-cycle Illumina NextSeq 550 flow cell. The paper's data handling went like this. Because only junctional sequences without quality scores were contained in the immunoSEQ output, filtering matching that applied to full-length reads could not be performed. To assign V/J genes and CDR3, sequences were annotated using PyIR, a Python wrapper for IgBLAST v1.9, with IMGT germline references. Any read was removed if the V/J assignment was weak (E-value above 1e-6), the CDR3 was missing, or the read contained stop codons, out-of-frame junctions, or ambiguous translated residues. V3J clonotypes were defined by identical inferred V gene, J gene, and CDR3 amino acid sequence. Percentage overlap between repertoires was computed as shared unique clonotypes divided by the size of the smaller repertoire. Three approaches were used to assess repertoire richness: RTK rarefaction, the Chao1 estimator, and Recon v2.1 estimates of unobserved clonotypes. Generation probabilities were computed with OLGA for all TCRbeta clonotypes obtained by the gDNA method from several donors. TCRdb carries this immuneACCESS record with in-frame sequences only. Its versions omit some clonotypes, under half of them owing to an unresolved V gene in the studies checked, with the rest unexplained. V and J calls and clone size follow that table, whereas D and trimming were derived from the DNA. The sample includes 700,000 to 950,000 clones, with roughly 96% observed a single time. Over 0.2% of the sample is in the top ten clones.

Study-wide findings and limitations: Compared with non-shared clonotypes, clonotypes shared by all four sorted-subset donors had higher generation probabilities. Rarefaction of sorted-subset datasets indicated incomplete sequencing despite the large sequencing depth. The small number of donors limited the genetic and exposure-history diversity represented. Based on pairwise subsampling, the degree of clonotype sharing among donors was expected to be affected by sequencing depth. Across four donors, approximately 5% of naive CD4, over 3% of naive CD8, 2% to 2.5% of memory CD4, and under 0.45% of memory CD8 clonotypes were shared. Naive subsets generally had larger estimated clonotype richness than memory subsets did. Sampling was limited to blood, and TCR repertoires in tissue likely differ from TCR repertoires in blood.

About this clone: Its cognate antigen has yet to be identified. Within one base of it there is no much larger clone, and no base qualities were kept. Other DNA sequences in the sample encode the same CDR3.

CD8 naive samples were obtained by positive selection for CCR7 among CD45RO-negative cells, yielding a CD45RA+CCR7+ population from which TemRA cells were excluded. Healthy HIV-negative adults with no recently reported acute infections or vaccinations were included as donors. Every donor was a Caucasian adult living in Nashville, Tennessee, USA. After blood collection by leukapheresis, PBMCs were isolated using Ficoll-Histopaque density gradient centrifugation and then cryopreserved in the vapor phase of liquid nitrogen. Analytical flow cytometry was used to check the purity and quantity of every magnetically sorted T cell population. Genomic DNA was isolated from each sorted fraction and quantified by UV absorbance on a Nanodrop 2000c.

The chain joins TRBV11-2 to TRBJ2-1; the D gene lacks a confident call. The sequencing sample was made of naive CD8+ T cells sorted from blood. Per the publication, the cell subset or site label means: CD45RA+CCR7+. The origin of this receptor is a man aged 25-40 years in good health. Read as DNA, the sequence is TGTGCCAGCAGCTTAGAAGGGTCTTACAATGAGCAGTTCTTC. It encodes CASSLEGSYNEQFF.